This T cell receptor beta chain was observed in a study of OX40 agonist ivuxolimab in advanced cancers. Study summary: Patients were dosed with the agonistic anti-OX40 (CD134) antibody ivuxolimab.

Here immunoSEQ multiplex PCR was the method, and the copy in TCRdb shows in-frame clones only, minus some. Altogether around 65,000 clones are present, around 93% being singletons, with the ten largest covering around an eighth. This clone was detected once. Its specificity is not known. Study-wide points: Among T cells, CD8+ cells averaged more expanded clones than CD4+ cells. Some nonresponders additionally presented with little normalized T-cell clonal expansion.

V lost 1 base and J lost 6; bases outside the gene matches: 5. Germline-derived CDR1 and CDR2 are SGHAT and FQNNGV. The CDR3 contains 16 residues. The chain is built from TRBV11-2 and TRBJ2-1, with 11 bases that match TRBD1. This receptor was taken from an adult with an advanced solid tumor such as melanoma, head and neck, liver or kidney cancer. This specimen was CD4+ or CD8+ T cells sorted from blood, taken in a trial of the OX40 agonist ivuxolimab. Written as DNA, the CDR3 is TGTGCCAGCAGCTTAGTAAAGGACAGGGGGCTCAATGAGCAGTTCTTC. Protein product: CASSLVKDRGLNEQFF.